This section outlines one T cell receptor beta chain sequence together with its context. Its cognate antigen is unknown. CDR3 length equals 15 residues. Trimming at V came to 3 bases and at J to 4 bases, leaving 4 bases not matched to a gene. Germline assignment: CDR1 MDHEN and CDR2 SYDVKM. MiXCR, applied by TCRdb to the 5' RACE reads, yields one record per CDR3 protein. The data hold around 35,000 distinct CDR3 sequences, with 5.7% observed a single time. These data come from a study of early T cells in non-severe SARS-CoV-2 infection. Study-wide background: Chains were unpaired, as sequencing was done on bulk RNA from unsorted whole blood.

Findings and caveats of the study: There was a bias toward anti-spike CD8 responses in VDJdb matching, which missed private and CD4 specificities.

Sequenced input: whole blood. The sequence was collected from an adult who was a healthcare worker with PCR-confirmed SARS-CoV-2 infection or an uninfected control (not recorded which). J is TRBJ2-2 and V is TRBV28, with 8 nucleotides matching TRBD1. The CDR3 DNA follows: TGTGCCAGCAGTTTGGACAGGGTAGCCACCGGGGAGCTGTTTTTT. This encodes CASSLDRVATGELFF.